Below, 25 T cell receptor beta chains from the same sample are listed, as sequenced in a study of T cell responses to AZD1222 COVID-19 vaccine. Data came from immunoSEQ multiplex PCR; TCRdb stores just in-frame clones and leaves some out. The data hold some 150,000 clones, with around 85% observed a single time. The sequencing here drew on peripheral blood, taken on day 0 of MenACWY control vaccination. The receptors originated from an adult in good health.

The chain has TRBV9 and TRBJ2-3, with no clear D. CDR1 is SGDLS, CDR2 YYNGEE, per germline. V lost 0 bases and J 5 bases, leaving 10 bases between the germline ends. This CDR3 comprises 14 residues. The CDR3 DNA is TGTGCCAGCAGCGTAGCCTCTCCAGAAGATACGCAGTATTTT. It yields the protein CASSVASPEDTQYF.

V gene TRBV19 combines with J gene TRBJ2-3; TRBD2 aligns across 9 bases. There are 14 residues in the CDR3. Trimming cost V 6 bases and J 3 bases; bases outside gene matches: 4. Germline V gene lookup returns CDR1 LNHDA and CDR2 SQIVND (reference sequence). The CDR3 DNA sequence: TGTGCCAGTAGGACTAGCGGTGGAACAGATACGCAGTATTTT. Its protein product is CASRTSGGTDTQYF.

The chain is built from TRBV6-6 and TRBJ2-3, with a tentative D call TRBD1 (8 bases). V was cut by 10 bases and J by 7 bases, with 21 bases left in between. The germline V gene has CDR1 MNHNY and CDR2 SVGAGI (reference sequence). The CDR3 is 14 residues long. Here the CDR3 DNA reads TGTGCCACTCGGGGGGTACAGGGGGGAAATACGCAGTATTTT. Amino acids: CATRGVQGGNTQYF.

The chain recombines TRBV7-2 with TRBJ2-7; tentatively, D is TRBD1 (6 bases). The CDR3 sequence is 13 residues long. With 5 bases removed from V and 6 bases from J, the gap between germline ends came to 14 bases. Germline V gene sequence: CDR1 SGHTA, CDR2 FQGNSA. The DNA of the CDR3 is TGTGCCAGCAGCCCCCGGGACACGGGCGAGCAGTACTTC. Amino acid sequence: CASSPRDTGEQYF. Filled out from reference TRBV7-2 and TRBJ2-7, the complete variable domain reads GAGVSQSPSNKVTEKGKDVELRCDPISGHTALYWYRQSLGQGLEFLIYFQGNSAPDKSGLPSDRFSAERTGGSVSTLTIQRTQQEDSAVYLCASSPRDTGEQYFGPGTRLTVT.

The chain uses TRBV11-2 and TRBJ2-7; TRBD2 agrees at 8 bases. V lost 0 bases, J lost 3 bases, and 4 bases stayed unmatched. The CDR3 has 15 amino acids. The germline V gene has CDR1 SGHAT and CDR2 FQNNGV. CDR3 sequence reads: CASSLDLAGGYEQYV. CDR3 coding DNA: TGTGCCAGCAGCTTAGATTTGGCGGGGGGCTACGAGCAGTACGTC.

Worth noting for this clone: The same CDR3 can be traced to other DNA sequences in this sample. The rearrangement links TRBV11-3 to TRBJ2-7, with 7 bases lining up with TRBD1. Germline values: CDR1 SGHNT, CDR2 YENEEA. CDR3 length: 14 residues. The V gene end was trimmed by 2 bases and the J gene end by 0 bases; junction bases not matched to a gene: 1. This CDR3 is CASSLRDSSYEQYF. The DNA of the CDR3 is TGTGCCAGCAGCTTACGGGACAGCTCCTACGAGCAGTACTTC.

The rearrangement links TRBV24-1 to TRBJ2-1; 13 bases align to TRBD2. The V segment lost 3 bases and the J segment 4 bases; nucleotides outside the gene matches: 2. Germline V gene data show CDR1 as KGHDR and CDR2 as SFDVKD. There are 16 residues in the CDR3. CDR3 loop: CATSDPGLAGYNEQFF. The CDR3 DNA reads as TGTGCCACCAGTGATCCGGGACTAGCGGGGTACAATGAGCAGTTCTTC.

The chain links TRBV7-9 to TRBJ2-3, with 10 bases identical to TRBD1. V lost 5 bases and J lost 3; bases outside the gene matches: 8. CDR1 is SEHNR and CDR2 is FQNEAQ in the germline V gene (reference sequence). This CDR3 comprises 16 residues. The CDR3 DNA sequence: TGTGCCAGCAGCAGAGGACAGGGGGAGGCGACAGATACGCAGTATTTT. Protein product: CASSRGQGEATDTQYF.

V gene TRBV28 combines with J gene TRBJ1-2; 7 bases map to TRBD1. Per germline, CDR1 MDHEN and CDR2 SYDVKM. CDR3 length equals 13 residues. Germline trimming cut 7 bases from V and 4 bases from J; bases unmatched to any gene: 6. Here the CDR3 reads CASTPGQPYGYTF. The CDR3 bases are TGTGCCAGCACCCCGGGACAGCCCTATGGCTACACCTTC.

The chain combines TRBV19 with TRBJ1-5; no reliable D call. The germline V and J ends were trimmed by 3 bases and 7 bases, with 10 bases remaining between them. Germline V lookup: CDR1 LNHDA, CDR2 SQIVND (reference sequence). This CDR3 region has 13 residues. This chain's CDR3 is CASSIGIRQPQHF. As DNA, the CDR3 is TGTGCCAGTAGTATTGGGATCCGCCAGCCCCAGCATTTT. The full variable domain, rest sourced from reference TRBV19 and TRBJ1-5, is DGGITQSPKYLFRKEGQNVTLSCEQNLNHDAMYWYRQDPGQGLRLIYYSQIVNDFQKGDIAEGYSVSREKKESFPLTVTSAQKNPTAFYLCASSIGIRQPQHFGDGTRLSIL.

This clone was seen just once. The chain uses TRBV10-1 and TRBJ2-3, with D tentatively TRBD2 (6 bases). The V end lost 5 bases, the J end lost 0 bases, and 12 bases lay between the germline ends. The CDR3 sequence is 15 residues long. Germline loops: CDR1 WNHNN, CDR2 SYGVQD (reference sequence). CDR3 DNA: TGCGCCAGCAGTTACGGGACTCCTAGCACAGATACGCAGTATTTT. Protein sequence: CASSYGTPSTDTQYF.

This clone appeared a few times. This rearrangement joins TRBV12-3 or TRBV12-4 to TRBJ2-1; D not resolved. V lost 5 bases and J 10 bases, leaving 9 bases between the germline ends. This CDR3 comprises 11 residues. The CDR3 DNA reads as TGTGCCAGCAGTCTCTCTGGGGAGCAGTTCTTC. This sequence encodes CASSLSGEQFF.

This chain joins TRBV4-3 and TRBJ2-1, with D unclear. Trimming took 0 bases from V and 0 from J, leaving 6 bases between them. The CDR3 runs to 15 residues. CDR1 LGHNA and CDR2 YSLEER come from the germline V gene. CDR3 DNA sequence: TGCGCCAGCAGCCAAGATTCCCCCTCCTACAATGAGCAGTTCTTC. Amino acid sequence: CASSQDSPSYNEQFF.

A single count supports this clone. The chain employs TRBV9 and TRBJ2-7; perhaps TRBD1 as D (6 bases). Germline CDR1 reads SGDLS; CDR2 reads YYNGEE. The germline V and J ends were trimmed by 4 bases and 3 bases, with 14 bases remaining between them. The CDR3 spans 14 residues. CDR3 bases: TGTGCCAGCAGCCCCACTCAGGGGTTCTACGAGCAGTACTTC. Protein: CASSPTQGFYEQYF.

The V call is TRBV20-1, the J call TRBJ1-1; D uncertain. Between the trimmed V and J ends, which lost 3 bases and 4 bases, there was a span of 6 bases. Germline V gene sequence: CDR1 DFQATT, CDR2 SNEGSKA (reference sequence). CDR3 size: 11 residues. The CDR3 spells CSASRSTEAFF. The CDR3 coding sequence is TGCAGTGCTAGTAGGTCCACTGAAGCTTTCTTT.

The V call is TRBV7-3, the J call TRBJ2-7; D ambiguous. V dropped 5 bases and J dropped 0 bases, with 11 bases sitting between them. The germline V gene encodes CDR1 SGHTA and CDR2 FQGTGA. The CDR3 length is 14 residues. CDR3 sequence (DNA): TGTGCCAGCAGCCCTGGGCGGAGCTCCTACGAGCAGTACTTC. Protein: CASSPGRSSYEQYF. The variable domain in full, with the rest retrieved from reference TRBV7-3 and TRBJ2-7, is GAGVSQTPSNKVTEKGKYVELRCDPISGHTALYWYRQSLGQGPEFLIYFQGTGAADDSGLPNDRFFAVRPEGSVSTLKIQRTERGDSAVYLCASSPGRSSYEQYFGPGTRLTVT.

The chain carries TRBV19 and TRBJ2-3; no reliable D call. Germline V gives CDR1 LNHDA, CDR2 SQIVND (reference sequence). The CDR3 spans 14 residues. Trimming took 5 bases from V and 1 from J, leaving 10 bases between them. The CDR3 is CASSVALGTDTQYF. The CDR3 DNA sequence: TGTGCCAGTAGTGTGGCTTTGGGCACAGATACGCAGTATTTT.

This chain connects TRBV2 to TRBJ2-7, with 7 bases lining up with TRBD2. The CDR3 is 14 amino acids. Germline CDR1 SNHLY, CDR2 FYNNEI. The J segment lost 2 bases and the V segment lost 8 bases, leaving 9 bases of the junction unmatched. The CDR3 here is CASFRERGAYEQYV. CDR3 coding DNA: TGTGCCAGCTTTCGTGAGCGGGGTGCCTACGAGCAGTACGTC.

The rearrangement links TRBV27 to TRBJ1-2; D perhaps matches TRBD1 (5 bases). Deletions cut 6 bases from V and 3 bases from J, with 14 bases between. The CDR3 is 14 residues long. In germline, CDR1 is MNHEY, CDR2 SMNVEV (reference sequence). The CDR3 DNA reads TGTGCCAGCAGGGGCGGGGACGGCTACTATGGCTACACCTTC. Translation: CASRGGDGYYGYTF.

The chain joins TRBV29-1 to TRBJ1-1, with D tentatively TRBD1 (5 bases). Germline V gene lookup returns CDR1 SQVTM and CDR2 ANQGSEA. CDR3 length equals 12 residues. The CDR3: CSIIRGSTEAFF. CDR3 DNA: TGCAGTATAATTAGGGGTTCTACTGAAGCTTTCTTT.

The rearrangement links TRBV6-5 to TRBJ1-3; D is unresolved. The CDR3 sequence is 15 residues long. Per germline, CDR1 MNHEY and CDR2 SVGAGI. The V gene lost 3 bases and the J gene lost 0 bases, with 9 bases spanning the gap. CDR3 DNA: TGTGCCAGCAGTTATGTGGGGAGCTCTGGAAACACCATATATTTT. Protein sequence: CASSYVGSSGNTIYF.

J is TRBJ1-1 and V is TRBV6-6; 7 bases line up with TRBD1. Germline CDR1 MNHNY, CDR2 SVGAGI (reference sequence). J lost 1 base, V lost 6 bases, and 8 bases had no gene match. This CDR3 contains 15 residues. The CDR3 here is CASRQTGAKNTEAFF. In DNA, the CDR3 is TGTGCCAGCAGACAAACAGGGGCGAAGAACACTGAAGCTTTCTTT.

This clone was detected only once. The V gene is TRBV7-2, the J gene TRBJ1-1, with 10 bases lining up with TRBD1. The CDR3 spans 13 residues. Germline values: CDR1 SGHTA, CDR2 FQGNSA. Trimming at V came to 7 bases and at J to 5 bases, leaving 4 bases not matched to a gene. CDR3 amino acids: CASTLDRGTEAFF. The CDR3 bases are TGTGCCAGCACCCTGGACAGGGGGACTGAAGCTTTCTTT.

The chain is built from TRBV5-1 and TRBJ2-2; D ambiguous. Germline loops: CDR1 SGHRS, CDR2 YFSETQ. This CDR3 region has 15 residues. The V end was cut by 1 base, the J end by 3 bases, with 10 bases between. CDR3 region: CASSLKGKDTGELFF. The CDR3 nucleotides read TGCGCCAGCAGCTTGAAGGGAAAGGACACCGGGGAGCTGTTTTTT. Together with reference TRBV5-1 and TRBJ2-2, the CDR3 gives the full variable domain: KAGVTQTPRYLIKTRGQQVTLSCSPISGHRSVSWYQQTPGQGLQFLFEYFSETQRNKGNFPGRFSGRQFSNSRSEMNVSTLELGDSALYLCASSLKGKDTGELFFGEGSRLTVL.

The chain combines TRBV29-1 with TRBJ2-5; D could derive from TRBD1 or TRBD2 (5 bases each). Germline loops: CDR1 SQVTM, CDR2 ANQGSEA. The CDR3 contains 13 residues. Deletions cut 6 bases from V and 2 bases from J, with 13 bases between. The CDR3 bases are TGCAGCGTAACCGGGGCCCTTCAAGAGACCCAGTACTTC. This gives the protein CSVTGALQETQYF.